The source of this TCR beta chain is a study of blood T cell repertoires in COVID-19. Study in general: Sample material is recorded as cDNA or gDNA derived from T cells, B-cell-depleted T cells, or PBMCs.

The J segment lost 1 base and the V segment lost 4 bases, leaving 3 bases of the junction unmatched. The CDR3 runs 15 residues. Germline CDR1 is SGHNT and CDR2 is YYREEE (reference sequence). This clone was detected only once. Patients of the Seattle cohort, enrolled during active infection, were followed longitudinally. Source study methods: Amplification of reference gene primers provided the estimated nucleated cell counts. Here immunoSEQ multiplex PCR was the method, and the copy in TCRdb shows in-frame clones only, minus some. That table is the source of V, J and clone size, and D and trimming were worked out from the DNA. The sample holds about 390,000 clones, more than 70% seen once.

The sequencing input was peripheral blood. The rearrangement joins TRBV5-4 to TRBJ2-4, with 9 bases identical to TRBD1. This sequence was found in a woman aged 60-75 years with COVID-19, enrolled during active disease. The CDR3: CASSLGTGAKNIQYF. The CDR3 nucleotides are TGTGCCAGCAGCCTCGGGACAGGGGCCAAAAACATTCAGTACTTC.